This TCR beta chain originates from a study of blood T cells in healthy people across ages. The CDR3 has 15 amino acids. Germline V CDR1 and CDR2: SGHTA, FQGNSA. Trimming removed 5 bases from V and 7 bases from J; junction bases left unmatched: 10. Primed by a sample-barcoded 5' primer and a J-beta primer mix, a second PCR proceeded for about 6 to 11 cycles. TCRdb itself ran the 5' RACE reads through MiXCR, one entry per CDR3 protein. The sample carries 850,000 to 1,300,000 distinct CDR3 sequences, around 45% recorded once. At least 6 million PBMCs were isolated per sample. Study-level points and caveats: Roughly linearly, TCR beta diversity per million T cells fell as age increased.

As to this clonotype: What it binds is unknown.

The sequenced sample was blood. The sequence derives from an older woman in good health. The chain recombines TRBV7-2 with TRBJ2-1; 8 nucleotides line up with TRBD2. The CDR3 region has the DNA TGTGCCAGCAGCCCTTCTCGGGGGGGCCAGAATGAGCAGTTCTTC. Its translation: CASSPSRGGQNEQFF.